What follows are 27 T cell receptor beta chains derived from one specimen sequenced in a study of blood T cells in healthy people across ages. The use of a sample-barcoded 5' primer and a J-beta primer mix characterized a second PCR of roughly 6 to 11 cycles. Each CDR3 protein is one row after TCRdb ran MiXCR on the 5' RACE reads. Found here are 1.5 million to 2 million distinct CDR3 sequences, approximately 30% of them singletons; the top ten hold 7.7%. Source material: blood. The receptors stem from a woman aged 30 to 39 in good health.

The chain recombines TRBV28 with TRBJ2-3, with D perhaps matching TRBD1 (6 bases). The V gene's germline CDR1 is MDHEN and CDR2 SYDVKM. The V end was cut by 6 bases, the J end by 3 bases, with 19 bases between. There are 16 residues in the CDR3. The CDR3 DNA sequence: TGTGCCAGCAGCCCAATCGACATCAGGGGAACAGATACGCAGTATTTT. This encodes CASSPIDIRGTDTQYF.

In its sample, this clonotype was seen a few times. The CDR3 sequence is CASSLALSNSDEQFF. The CDR3 DNA sequence: TGCGCCAGCAGTCTAGCGCTGTCGAATAGCGATGAGCAGTTCTTC. The chain couples TRBV5-1 to TRBJ2-1; tentatively, D is TRBD2 (6 bases). Trimming stripped 5 bases from V and 8 bases from J, with 20 bases between. Germline lookup yields CDR1 SGHRS and CDR2 YFSETQ. This CDR3 has 15 amino acids.

On this clonotype: A read error may account for a junction end that differs from germline. V is TRBV28 and J is TRBJ1-3; D not certain. This CDR3 has 13 residues. Looked up from germline, CDR1 is MDHEN and CDR2 is SYDVKM. The CDR3 DNA sequence: TGTGCCAGTATAAGGACGCCGCAAAACACCATAAATTTT. Protein sequence: CASIRTPQNTINF.

This clonotype was detected once. Without the conserved terminal phenylalanine or tryptophan, this CDR3 likely stems from a read error. The chain joins TRBV4-3 to TRBJ1-2; TRBD1 matches 10 bases. Germline V gene lookup returns CDR1 LGHNA and CDR2 YSLEER. V trimming: 3 bases; J trimming: 8 bases; junction bases outside the gene matches: 12. This CDR3 has 16 residues. The DNA for the CDR3 is TGCGCCAGCAGCCAGGGGACAGGGGCGCTGTTGGAGGGCTACACCTGC. Translation: CASSQGTGALLEGYTC.

The sample holds many counts of this clonotype. The chain has TRBV12-5 and TRBJ2-7; D possibly corresponds to TRBD2 (5 bases). Germline V gives CDR1 LGHNT, CDR2 FRNRAP. V shed 6 bases and J shed 4 bases, with 13 bases lying between them. This CDR3 is built from 13 residues. CDR3 protein: CASGPGVRYEQYF. The DNA of the CDR3 is TGTGCTAGTGGACCCGGGGTGAGATACGAGCAGTACTTC.

This clonotype has at least ten counts. This chain links TRBV29-1 with TRBJ2-3; 8 nucleotides agree with TRBD1. After removal of 7 bases from V and 0 bases from J, the junction contained 9 bases not matched to a gene. The length of the CDR3 is 15 residues. In germline, CDR1 is SQVTM, CDR2 ANQGSEA. CDR3 coding DNA: TGCAGCGCCGAACAGGGGGGACAGAGCACAGATACGCAGTATTTT. Protein product: CSAEQGGQSTDTQYF.

J is TRBJ2-4 and V is TRBV7-9, with a tentative D call TRBD2 (6 bases). The CDR3 contains 15 residues. Trimming stripped 5 bases from V and 5 bases from J, with 16 bases between. Per the germline V gene, CDR1 is SEHNR and CDR2 is FQNEAQ (reference sequence). The CDR3 is CASSLFGVAENIQYF. CDR3 DNA: TGTGCCAGCAGCCTCTTCGGGGTAGCGGAAAACATTCAGTACTTC.

This clonotype has just one count. The gene calls are TRBV20-1 and TRBJ1-1; D may be TRBD1 (6 bases). V was clipped by 3 bases and J by 1 base, with 15 bases between them. The CDR3 is 15 residues long. Germline assignment: CDR1 DFQATT and CDR2 SNEGSKA (reference sequence). CDR3 sequence: CSASSPGAENTEAFF. The CDR3 bases are TGCAGTGCTAGTTCCCCAGGGGCGGAGAACACTGAAGCTTTCTTT.

The V gene is TRBV18, the J gene TRBJ2-1, with 7 bases aligning to TRBD2. Germline CDR1 reads KGHSH; CDR2 reads LQKENI. The junction had 5 bases not matched to a gene; V was cut back by 3 bases and J by 0 bases. This CDR3 is built from 16 residues. For the CDR3, the DNA is TGTGCCAGCTCACCGACTAGCCCCAGCTCCTACAATGAGCAGTTCTTC. As protein: CASSPTSPSSYNEQFF. The entire variable domain, with the rest obtained from reference TRBV18 and TRBJ2-1, is as follows: NAGVMQNPRHLVRRRGQEARLRCSPMKGHSHVYWYRQLPEEGLKFMVYLQKENIIDESGMPKERFSAEFPKEGPSILRIQQVVRGDSAAYFCASSPTSPSSYNEQFFGPGTRLTVL.

This clonotype was found a few times. This chain links TRBV5-4 with TRBJ2-5; possibly TRBD1 for D (5 bases). Germline V CDR1 and CDR2: SGHNT, YYREEE (reference sequence). The V and J ends lost 4 bases and 0 bases respectively, with 25 bases between them. The CDR3 loop spans 19 amino acids. The CDR3 sequence: CASSGMTAPKPTYQETQYF. In DNA, the CDR3 is TGTGCCAGCAGCGGGATGACAGCCCCGAAGCCTACGTACCAAGAGACCCAGTACTTC.

The gene calls are TRBV20-1 and TRBJ1-1; D ambiguous. CDR3 length: 11 residues. Germline CDR1 DFQATT, CDR2 SNEGSKA (reference sequence). V lost 5 bases and J lost 1, with 5 bases in between. The CDR3 DNA is TGCAGTGCTCTTGGGAACACTGAAGCTTTCTTT. Translated: CSALGNTEAFF.

The V call is TRBV7-9, the J call TRBJ1-1, with D uncertain. Trimming took 1 base from V and 1 from J, leaving 13 bases between them. The V gene's germline CDR1 is SEHNR and CDR2 FQNEAQ (reference sequence). This CDR3 is 16 amino acids long. The CDR3 sequence: CASSLEIGSRNTEAFF. CDR3 nucleotide sequence: TGTGCCAGCAGCTTAGAGATTGGCTCCAGGAACACTGAAGCTTTCTTT. Full variable domain (missing parts from reference TRBV7-9 and TRBJ1-1): DTGVSQNPRHKITKRGQNVTFRCDPISEHNRLYWYRQTLGQGPEFLTYFQNEAQLEKSRLLSDRFSAERPKGSFSTLEIQRTEQGDSAMYLCASSLEIGSRNTEAFFGQGTRLTVV.

This clonotype was counted a few times. The CDR3 nucleotides read TGTGCCAGCAGGGGACTGAAGGAGACCCAGTACTTC. Translating it yields CASRGLKETQYF. The chain carries TRBV6-1 and TRBJ2-5; TRBD2 is a possible D gene (6 bases). The CDR3 has 12 amino acids. With 6 bases removed from V and 5 bases from J, the gap between germline ends came to 10 bases. The germline CDR1 and CDR2 sequences are MNHNS and SASEGT.

This clonotype was detected ten times or more. V is TRBV7-9 and J is TRBJ2-7, with D perhaps assigned TRBD1 or TRBD2 (5 bases each). The CDR3 extends over 12 amino acids. The V and J ends lost 5 bases and 6 bases respectively, with 11 bases between them. Germline loops: CDR1 SEHNR, CDR2 FQNEAQ (reference sequence). The CDR3 bases are TGTGCCAGCAGCGAACCTGGGGGCGAGCAGTACTTC. Residues: CASSEPGGEQYF.

This chain links TRBV7-3 with TRBJ2-2; 7 bases fit TRBD1. Losses at the gene ends were 1 base for V and 4 bases for J; bases not matched to a gene: 6. CDR1 SGHTA and CDR2 FQGTGA come from the germline V gene. The length of the CDR3 is 16 residues. The CDR3 reads CASSLRGGAATGELFF. The CDR3 DNA reads TGTGCCAGCAGCTTAAGAGGGGGCGCGGCCACCGGGGAGCTGTTTTTT.

This clonotype appeared many times. This chain connects TRBV15 to TRBJ2-7; 12 bases match TRBD2. This CDR3 has 15 residues. Germline lookup yields CDR1 LNHNV and CDR2 YYDKDF (reference sequence). Germline trimming cut 0 bases from V and 4 bases from J; bases unmatched to any gene: 1. CDR3 nucleotide sequence: TGTGCCACCAGCAGAGATCTAGCGGGAGGGTACGAGCAGTACTTC. Protein product: CATSRDLAGGYEQYF.

This clonotype appeared a few times. The chain is built from TRBV20-1 and TRBJ1-2; 7 bases align to TRBD1. V dropped 6 bases and J dropped 0; count of bases not matched to a gene: 4. The CDR3 has 13 residues. Germline loops: CDR1 DFQATT, CDR2 SNEGSKA (reference sequence). The CDR3 loop is CSAMDRSNYGYTF. As DNA, the CDR3 is TGCAGTGCCATGGACAGGTCTAACTATGGCTACACCTTC.

Notes on this clonotype: The CDR3 end shows no conserved phenylalanine or tryptophan, and so a read error is likely. The genes are TRBV9 and TRBJ2-2; the D is unclear. The germline gives CDR1 SGDLS, CDR2 YYNGEE. V was shortened by 0 bases and J by 6 bases, with 12 bases between the two germline ends. The CDR3 contains 15 residues. In DNA, the CDR3 is TGTGCCAGCAGCGTAGTCTCTAGTGGGGCCGGGGAGCTGTTTGTT. It yields the protein CASSVVSSGAGELFV.

Many counts were recorded for this clonotype. The chain employs TRBV12-3 or TRBV12-4 and TRBJ2-5; 7 bases agree with TRBD2. With V trimmed by 5 bases and J by 2 bases, 8 bases remained unmatched. The CDR3 contains 15 residues. Written as DNA, the CDR3 is TGTGCCAGCAGTCCACTAGGACTAGGGCAAGAGACCCAGTACTTC. It codes for CASSPLGLGQETQYF.

The chain joins TRBV2 to TRBJ2-7; no firm D call. Germline V gene sequence: CDR1 SNHLY, CDR2 FYNNEI. V lost 4 bases and J lost 5, with 15 bases in between. CDR3 size: 14 residues. CDR3 bases: TGTGCCAGCAGTGGGGTCTCTGCAAGCGACGAGCAGTACTTC. It is translated as CASSGVSASDEQYF.

The chain joins TRBV5-8 to TRBJ1-6; tentative D call: TRBD1 (6 bases). Per germline, CDR1 SGHTS and CDR2 YDEGEE. The CDR3 runs to 14 residues. V was pared by 2 bases and J by 8 bases, with 11 bases between. CDR3 DNA: TGTGCCAGCAGCTTATTTTCAGGGGATTCACCCCTCCACTTT. Translated, it gives CASSLFSGDSPLHF.

This clonotype has ten or more counts. The rearrangement joins TRBV11-2 to TRBJ1-2; no definite D call. Trimming removed 8 bases from V and 5 bases from J, with 9 bases in between. CDR3 length: 11 amino acids. The germline gives CDR1 SGHAT, CDR2 FQNNGV. CDR3 bases: TGTGCCAGCGGCAAAGGTTATGGCTACACCTTC. Its protein product is CASGKGYGYTF. Looking up the rest from reference TRBV11-2 and TRBJ1-2 gives the full variable domain: EAGVAQSPRYKIIEKRQSVAFWCNPISGHATLYWYQQILGQGPKLLIQFQNNGVVDDSQLPKDRFSAERLKGVDSTLKIQPAKLEDSAVYLCASGKGYGYTFGSGTRLTVV.

The V gene is TRBV7-2, the J gene TRBJ1-5; D may be TRBD1 (5 bases). This CDR3 has 15 amino acids. Per germline, CDR1 SGHTA and CDR2 FQGNSA. Trimming pared 2 bases from V and 5 bases from J, leaving 13 bases between. The CDR3 sequence: CASSLWGGEDQPQHF. CDR3 nucleotide sequence: TGTGCCAGCAGCTTATGGGGAGGGGAGGATCAGCCCCAGCATTTT. The full variable domain, completed using reference TRBV7-2 and TRBJ1-5, is GAGVSQSPSNKVTEKGKDVELRCDPISGHTALYWYRQSLGQGLEFLIYFQGNSAPDKSGLPSDRFSAERTGGSVSTLTIQRTQQEDSAVYLCASSLWGGEDQPQHFGDGTRLSIL.

The genes are TRBV29-1 and TRBJ1-1; the match to TRBD1 covers 9 bases. Trimming cost V 6 bases and J 5 bases; bases outside gene matches: 10. CDR1 and CDR2 (germline): SQVTM, ANQGSEA. CDR3 length equals 14 residues. CDR3 sequence (DNA): TGCAGCGTCCACGGACAGGGGATAGGGACTGAAGCTTTCTTT. It encodes CSVHGQGIGTEAFF.

This clonotype showed up just a few times. J is TRBJ1-2 and V is TRBV7-2; no clear D gene. The CDR3 runs to 13 residues. Trimming cost V 2 bases and J 6 bases, with 10 bases left between them. Germline loops: CDR1 SGHTA, CDR2 FQGNSA. The chain's CDR3 is CASSLTVQDGYTF. Written as DNA, the CDR3 is TGTGCCAGCAGCTTAACGGTTCAGGATGGCTACACCTTC.

This sequence joins TRBV5-1 and TRBJ2-1, with 14 bases lining up with TRBD2. The CDR3 runs to 16 residues. Germline V gene data show CDR1 as SGHRS and CDR2 as YFSETQ. Trimming removed 3 bases from V and 9 bases from J; junction bases left unmatched: 8. CDR3: CASSWATSGRAPEQFF. The DNA of the CDR3 is TGCGCCAGCAGCTGGGCGACTAGCGGGAGGGCCCCTGAGCAGTTCTTC.

Many counts were recorded for this clonotype. The gene calls are TRBV5-1 and TRBJ1-2; tentative D call: TRBD1 (5 bases). The CDR3 has 15 residues. CDR1 SGHRS and CDR2 YFSETQ come from the germline V gene. V lost 0 bases to trimming and J lost 8 bases, with 17 bases between them. CDR3 sequence (DNA): TGCGCCAGCAGCTTGGGGAGAGGGACCGGCGGAGGCTACACCTTC. It is translated as CASSLGRGTGGGYTF.